This T cell receptor beta chain appears in the sequencing data of a study of shared clonotypes between healthy human individuals. Study conclusions and caveats: Richness estimates generally favored naive over memory subsets.

V lost 4 bases to trimming and J lost 0 bases, with 7 bases between them. This CDR3 has 14 amino acids. Germline-derived CDR1 and CDR2 are KGHSH and LQKENI. The repertoire was sequenced with immunoSEQ multiplex PCR; TCRdb's copy has only in-frame clones and lacks some. Found here are some 2.3 million clones, approximately 95% of them singletons; the top ten hold 0.35% to 0.45%. A word on this clone: What it binds is not known.

The chain is built from TRBV18 and TRBJ1-5, with D perhaps TRBD1 (5 bases). This TCR derives from a man between 18 and 35 years old in good health. Some clones in this sample may be carry-over from other donors' samples. What was sequenced was naive CD4+ T cells from PBMCs. Subset: CD45RA+ positively selected. The DNA of the CDR3 is TGTGCCAGCTCACGGACACATAGCAATCAGCCCCAGCATTTT. This translates into CASSRTHSNQPQHF.